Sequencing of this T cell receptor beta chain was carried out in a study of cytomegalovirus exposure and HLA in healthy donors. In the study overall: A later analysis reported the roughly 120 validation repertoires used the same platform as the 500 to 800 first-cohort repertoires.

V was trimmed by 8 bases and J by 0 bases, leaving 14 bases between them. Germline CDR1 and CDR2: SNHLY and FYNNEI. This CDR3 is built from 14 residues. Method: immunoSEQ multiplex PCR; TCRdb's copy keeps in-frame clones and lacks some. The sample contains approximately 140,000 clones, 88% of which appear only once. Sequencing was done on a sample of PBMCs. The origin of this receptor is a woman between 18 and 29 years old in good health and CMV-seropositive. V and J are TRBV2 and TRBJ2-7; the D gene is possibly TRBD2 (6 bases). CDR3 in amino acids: CASATSPFSYEQYF. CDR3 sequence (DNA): TGTGCCAGCGCGACTAGTCCCTTCTCCTACGAGCAGTACTTC.